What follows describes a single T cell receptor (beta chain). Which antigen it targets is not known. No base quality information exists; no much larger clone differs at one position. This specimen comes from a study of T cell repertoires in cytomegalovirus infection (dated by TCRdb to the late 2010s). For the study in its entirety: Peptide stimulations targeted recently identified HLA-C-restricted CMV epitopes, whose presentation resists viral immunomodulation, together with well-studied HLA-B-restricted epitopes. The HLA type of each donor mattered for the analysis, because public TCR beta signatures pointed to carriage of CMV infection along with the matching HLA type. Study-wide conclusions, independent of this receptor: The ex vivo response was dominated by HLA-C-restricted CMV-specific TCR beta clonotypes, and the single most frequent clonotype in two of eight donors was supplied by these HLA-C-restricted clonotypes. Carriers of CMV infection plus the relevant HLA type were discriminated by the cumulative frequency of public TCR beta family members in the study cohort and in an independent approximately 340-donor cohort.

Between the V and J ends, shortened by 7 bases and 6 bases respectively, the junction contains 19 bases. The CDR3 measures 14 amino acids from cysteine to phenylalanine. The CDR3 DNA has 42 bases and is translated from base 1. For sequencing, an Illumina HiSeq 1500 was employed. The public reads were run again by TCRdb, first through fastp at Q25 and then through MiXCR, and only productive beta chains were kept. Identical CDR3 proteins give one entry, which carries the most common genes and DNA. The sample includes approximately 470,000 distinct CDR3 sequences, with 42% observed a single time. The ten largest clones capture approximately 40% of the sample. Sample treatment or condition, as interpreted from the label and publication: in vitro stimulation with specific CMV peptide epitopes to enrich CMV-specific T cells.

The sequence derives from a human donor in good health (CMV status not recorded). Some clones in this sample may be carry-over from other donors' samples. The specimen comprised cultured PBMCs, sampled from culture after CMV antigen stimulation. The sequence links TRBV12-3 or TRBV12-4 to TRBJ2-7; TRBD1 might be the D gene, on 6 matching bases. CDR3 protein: CASTQGQAWGEQYF. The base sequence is TGTGCCAGCACCCAGGGGCAGGCTTGGGGCGAGCAGTACTTC.